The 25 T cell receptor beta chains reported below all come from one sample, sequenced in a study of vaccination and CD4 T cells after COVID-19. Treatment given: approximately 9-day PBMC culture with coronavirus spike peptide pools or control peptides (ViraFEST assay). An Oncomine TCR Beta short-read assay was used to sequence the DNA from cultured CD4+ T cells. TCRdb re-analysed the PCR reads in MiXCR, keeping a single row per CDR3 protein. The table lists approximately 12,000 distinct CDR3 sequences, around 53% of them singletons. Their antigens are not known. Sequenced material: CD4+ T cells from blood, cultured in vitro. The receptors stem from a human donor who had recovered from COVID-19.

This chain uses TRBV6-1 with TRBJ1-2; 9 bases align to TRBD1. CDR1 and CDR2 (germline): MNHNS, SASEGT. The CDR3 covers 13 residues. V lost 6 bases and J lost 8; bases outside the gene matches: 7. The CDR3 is CASSRTGAEGYTF. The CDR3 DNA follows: TGTGCCAGCAGCCGGACAGGGGCAGAAGGCTACACCTTC.

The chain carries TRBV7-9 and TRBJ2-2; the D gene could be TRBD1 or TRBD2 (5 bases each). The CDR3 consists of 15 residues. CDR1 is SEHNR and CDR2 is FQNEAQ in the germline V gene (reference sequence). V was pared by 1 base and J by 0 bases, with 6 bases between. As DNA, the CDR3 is TGTGCCAGCAGCTTAGGGGGGTCGAACACCGGGGAGCTGTTTTTT. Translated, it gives CASSLGGSNTGELFF. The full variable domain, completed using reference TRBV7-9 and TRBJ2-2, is DTGVSQNPRHKITKRGQNVTFRCDPISEHNRLYWYRQTLGQGPEFLTYFQNEAQLEKSRLLSDRFSAERPKGSFSTLEIQRTEQGDSAMYLCASSLGGSNTGELFFGEGSRLTVL.

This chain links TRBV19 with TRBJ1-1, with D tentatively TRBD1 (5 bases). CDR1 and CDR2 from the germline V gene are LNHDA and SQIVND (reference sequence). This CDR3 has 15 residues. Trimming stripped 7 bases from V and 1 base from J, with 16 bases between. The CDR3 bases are TGTGCCAGTACCTCCTGGGGCAGGAAGAACACTGAAGCTTTCTTT. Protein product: CASTSWGRKNTEAFF.

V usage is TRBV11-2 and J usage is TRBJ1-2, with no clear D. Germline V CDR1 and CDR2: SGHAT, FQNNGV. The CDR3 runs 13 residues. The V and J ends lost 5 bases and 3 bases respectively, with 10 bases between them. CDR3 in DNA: TGTGCCAGCAGCAAAGACGCGGACTATGGCTACACCTTC. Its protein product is CASSKDADYGYTF.

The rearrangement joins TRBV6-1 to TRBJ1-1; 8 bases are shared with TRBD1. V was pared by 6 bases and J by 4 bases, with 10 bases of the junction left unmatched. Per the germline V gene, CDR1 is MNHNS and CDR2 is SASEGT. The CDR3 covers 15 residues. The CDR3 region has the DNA TGTGCCAGCAGAGCGGAGACAGGGGTGGGCACTGAAGCTTTCTTT. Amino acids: CASRAETGVGTEAFF.

CDR3 sequence: CASSLAAPLGEQYF. The CDR3 region has the DNA TGTGCCAGCAGCTTAGCTGCCCCCCTAGGAGAGCAGTACTTC. This sequence joins TRBV7-2 and TRBJ2-7; D is ambiguous. CDR1 is SGHTA, CDR2 FQGNSA, per germline. With 0 bases removed from V and 7 bases from J, the gap between germline ends came to 13 bases. The CDR3 loop spans 14 amino acids.

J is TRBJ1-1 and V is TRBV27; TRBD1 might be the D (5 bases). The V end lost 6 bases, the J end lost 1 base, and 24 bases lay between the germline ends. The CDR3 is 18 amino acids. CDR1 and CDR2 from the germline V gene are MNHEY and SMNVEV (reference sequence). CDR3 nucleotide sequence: TGTGCCAGCAGGCGACGTGTAATCCGGGACGGGAGGAACACTGAAGCTTTCTTT. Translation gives CASRRRVIRDGRNTEAFF.

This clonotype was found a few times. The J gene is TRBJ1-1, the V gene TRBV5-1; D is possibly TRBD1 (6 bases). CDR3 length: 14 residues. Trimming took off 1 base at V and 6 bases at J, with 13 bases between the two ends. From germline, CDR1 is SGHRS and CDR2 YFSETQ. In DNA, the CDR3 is TGCGCCAGCAGCTTGAAGGGGGAGTCCGCTGAAGCTTTCTTT. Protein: CASSLKGESAEAFF.

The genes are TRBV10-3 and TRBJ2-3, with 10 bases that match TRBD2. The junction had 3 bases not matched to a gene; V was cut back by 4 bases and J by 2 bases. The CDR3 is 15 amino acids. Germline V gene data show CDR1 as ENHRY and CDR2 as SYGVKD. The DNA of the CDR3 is TGTGCCATCAGTGGGACTAGCGGCACCACAGATACGCAGTATTTT. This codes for CAISGTSGTTDTQYF.

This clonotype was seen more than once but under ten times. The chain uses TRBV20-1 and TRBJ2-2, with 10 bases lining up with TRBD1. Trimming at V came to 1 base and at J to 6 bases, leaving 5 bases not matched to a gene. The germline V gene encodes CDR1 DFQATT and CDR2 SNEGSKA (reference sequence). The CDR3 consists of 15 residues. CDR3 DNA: TGCAGTGCTAGAGGCGACAGGGGGCCGGCCGGGGAGCTGTTTTTT. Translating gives CSARGDRGPAGELFF.

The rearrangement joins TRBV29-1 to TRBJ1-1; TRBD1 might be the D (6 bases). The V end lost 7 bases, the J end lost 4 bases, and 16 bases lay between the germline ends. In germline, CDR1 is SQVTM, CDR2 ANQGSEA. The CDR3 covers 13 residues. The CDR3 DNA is TGCAGCGGAAGGGCAGGGGAGGGCACTGAAGCTTTCTTT. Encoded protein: CSGRAGEGTEAFF.

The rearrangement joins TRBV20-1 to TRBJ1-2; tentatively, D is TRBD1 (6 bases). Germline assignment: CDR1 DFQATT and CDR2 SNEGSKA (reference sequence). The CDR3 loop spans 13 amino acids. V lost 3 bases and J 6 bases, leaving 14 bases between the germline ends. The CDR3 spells CSASLAGAHGYTF. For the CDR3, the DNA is TGCAGTGCTAGCCTAGCAGGGGCCCATGGCTACACCTTC.

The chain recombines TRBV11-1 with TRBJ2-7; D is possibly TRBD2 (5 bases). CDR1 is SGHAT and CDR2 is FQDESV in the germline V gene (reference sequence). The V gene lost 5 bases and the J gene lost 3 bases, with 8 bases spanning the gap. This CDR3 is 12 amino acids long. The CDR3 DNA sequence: TGTGCCAGCAGCCCTCGGGACTACGAGCAGTACTTC. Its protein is CASSPRDYEQYF.

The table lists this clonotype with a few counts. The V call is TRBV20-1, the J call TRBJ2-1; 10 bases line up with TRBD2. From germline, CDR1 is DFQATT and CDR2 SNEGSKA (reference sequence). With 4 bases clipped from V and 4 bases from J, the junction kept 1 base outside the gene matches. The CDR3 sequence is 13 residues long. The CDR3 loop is CSAISGRYNEQFF. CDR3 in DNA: TGCAGTGCTATTAGCGGGAGGTACAATGAGCAGTTCTTC.

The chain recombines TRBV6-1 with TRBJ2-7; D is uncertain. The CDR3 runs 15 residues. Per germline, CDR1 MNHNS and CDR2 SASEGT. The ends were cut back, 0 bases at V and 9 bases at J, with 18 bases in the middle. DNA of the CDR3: TGTGCCAGCAGTGAAGCGATGAAACCCAGTTGGGGGCAGTACTTC. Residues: CASSEAMKPSWGQYF.

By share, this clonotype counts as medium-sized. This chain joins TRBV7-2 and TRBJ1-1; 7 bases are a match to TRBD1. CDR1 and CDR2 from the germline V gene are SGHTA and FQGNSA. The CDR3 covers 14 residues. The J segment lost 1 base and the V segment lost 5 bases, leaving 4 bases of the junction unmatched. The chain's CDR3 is CASSMDRWNTEAFF. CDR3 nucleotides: TGTGCCAGCAGCATGGACAGGTGGAACACTGAAGCTTTCTTT.

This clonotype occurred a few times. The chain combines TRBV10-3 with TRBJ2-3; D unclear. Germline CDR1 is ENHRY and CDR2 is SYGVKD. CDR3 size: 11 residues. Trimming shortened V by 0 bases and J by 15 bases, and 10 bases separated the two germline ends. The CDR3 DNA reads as TGTGCCATCAGTGAGTCGGTAGTAAGTTATTTT. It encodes CAISESVVSYF.

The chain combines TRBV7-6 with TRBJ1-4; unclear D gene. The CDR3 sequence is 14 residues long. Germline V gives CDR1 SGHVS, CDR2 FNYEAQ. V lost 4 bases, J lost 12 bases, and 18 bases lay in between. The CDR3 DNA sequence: TGTGCCAGCAGCTCTCAGCGTGGGTCCGAGGAACTGTTTTTT. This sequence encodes CASSSQRGSEELFF. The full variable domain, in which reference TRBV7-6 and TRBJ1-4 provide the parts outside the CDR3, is GAGVSQSPRYKVTKRGQDVALRCDPISGHVSLYWYRQALGQGPEFLTYFNYEAQQDKSGLPNDRFSAERPEGSISTLTIQRTEQRDSAMYRCASSSQRGSEELFFGSGTQLSVL.

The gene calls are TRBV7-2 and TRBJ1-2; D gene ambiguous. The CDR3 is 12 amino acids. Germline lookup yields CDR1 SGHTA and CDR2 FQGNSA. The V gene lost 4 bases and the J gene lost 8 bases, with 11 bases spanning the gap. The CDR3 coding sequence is TGTGCCAGCAGCTCGCCGGGTTTGGGCTACACCTTC. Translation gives CASSSPGLGYTF.

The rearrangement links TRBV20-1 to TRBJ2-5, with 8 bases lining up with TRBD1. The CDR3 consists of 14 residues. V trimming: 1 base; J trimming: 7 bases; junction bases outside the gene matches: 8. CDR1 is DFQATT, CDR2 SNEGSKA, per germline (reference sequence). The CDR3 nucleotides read TGCAGTGCTAGAGCCCCGACAGGGGCAGGGACCCAGTACTTC. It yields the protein CSARAPTGAGTQYF.

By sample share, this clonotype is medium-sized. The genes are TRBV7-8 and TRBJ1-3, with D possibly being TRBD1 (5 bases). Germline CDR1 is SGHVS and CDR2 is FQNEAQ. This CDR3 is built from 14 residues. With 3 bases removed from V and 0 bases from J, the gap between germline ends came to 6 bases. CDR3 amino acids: CASSLGGSGNTIYF. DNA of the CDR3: TGTGCCAGCAGCTTGGGGGGCTCTGGAAACACCATATATTTT. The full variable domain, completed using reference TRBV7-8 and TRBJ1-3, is GAGVSQSPRYKVAKRGQDVALRCDPISGHVSLFWYQQALGQGPEFLTYFQNEAQLDKSGLPSDRFFAERPEGSVSTLKIQRTQQEDSAVYLCASSLGGSGNTIYFGEGSWLTVV.

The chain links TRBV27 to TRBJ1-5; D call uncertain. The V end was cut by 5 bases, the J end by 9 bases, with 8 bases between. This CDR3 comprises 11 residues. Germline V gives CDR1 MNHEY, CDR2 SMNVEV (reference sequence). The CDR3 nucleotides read TGTGCCAGCAGTCCCCTTCTGCCCCAGCATTTT. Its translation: CASSPLLPQHF.

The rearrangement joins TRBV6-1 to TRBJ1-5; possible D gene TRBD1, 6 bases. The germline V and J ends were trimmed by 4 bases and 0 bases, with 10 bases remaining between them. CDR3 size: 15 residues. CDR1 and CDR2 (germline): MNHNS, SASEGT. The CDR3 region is CASSVRDISNQPQHF. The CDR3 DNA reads TGTGCCAGCAGTGTCCGGGACATTAGCAATCAGCCCCAGCATTTT.

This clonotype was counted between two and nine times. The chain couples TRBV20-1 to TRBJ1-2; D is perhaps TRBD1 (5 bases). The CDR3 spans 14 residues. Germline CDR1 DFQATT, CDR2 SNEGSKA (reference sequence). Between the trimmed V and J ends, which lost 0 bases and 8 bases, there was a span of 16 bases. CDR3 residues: CSARDRDRGVGYTF. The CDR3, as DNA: TGCAGTGCTAGAGACCGGGACCGGGGCGTGGGCTACACCTTC.

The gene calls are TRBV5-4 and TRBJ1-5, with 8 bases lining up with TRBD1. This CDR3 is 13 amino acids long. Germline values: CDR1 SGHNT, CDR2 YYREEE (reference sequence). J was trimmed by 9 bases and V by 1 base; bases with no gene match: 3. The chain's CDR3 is CASSLSGTGPQHF. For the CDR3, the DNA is TGTGCCAGCAGCTTGTCCGGGACAGGGCCCCAGCATTTT.